This TCR beta chain originates from a study of shared clonotypes between healthy human individuals (dated by TCRdb to the early 2020s). Looking at the study overall: Three men and a couple of women, aged 18 to 49 years, made up the cohort. Libraries were prepared and TCR repertoires were sequenced by different laboratories using diverse techniques, in order to increase sequencing depth and limit assay-specific biases. Blood TCR repertoires of a handful of healthy adults were deeply sequenced to estimate repertoire size and the extent of clonotype sharing between individuals. Between about 0.85 and 10 billion PBMCs per donor were obtained by leukapheresis.

Using the deep immunoSEQ assay, multiplex PCR amplified TCR CDR3 regions from genomic DNA. For each cell subset, the extracted genomic DNA was distributed evenly across all wells of several immunoSEQ 96-well plates, and each plate served as one replicate. For unsorted PBMC, each replicate PCR was loaded with roughly 330 ng genomic DNA, equivalent to roughly 33,000 T cell genomes. Ten immunoSEQ deep assay plates were used to sequence the unsorted PBMC genomic DNA. The purified libraries were quantified using a Qubit 3.0 fluorometer, sized with a Bioanalyzer 2100, and then quantified again using the KAPA Library Quantification kit. Every immunoSEQ 96-well plate was sequenced on a separate single-read 150-cycle Illumina NextSeq 550 flow cell. In the source study's methods: The immunoSEQ output contained only junctional sequences without quality scores, so filtering could not match that applied to full-length reads. Sequences were annotated with PyIR, a Python wrapper for IgBLAST v1.9, and V/J genes and CDR3 were assigned using IMGT germline references. Reads were removed for weak V/J assignments (E-value above 1e-6), missing CDR3, stop codons, out-of-frame junctions, or ambiguous translated residues. V3J clonotypes were defined as sequences sharing an identical inferred V gene, J gene, and CDR3 amino acid sequence. The percentage overlap between two repertoires was calculated by dividing the number of shared unique clonotypes by the size of the smaller repertoire. Three approaches were used to assess repertoire richness: RTK rarefaction, the Chao1 estimator, and Recon v2.1 estimates of unobserved clonotypes. TCRdb mirrors the immuneACCESS table, restricted to in-frame sequences. Some clones are absent from its copies; in checked studies, under half trace to an unresolved V gene, and the reason for the others is unknown. That table gives V, J and clone size, and the DNA gave D and trimming. Counted in this sample were about 560,000 clones; around 78% of them appeared once. Together, the top ten hold 9.5% to 15% of the sample.

Donors were healthy HIV-negative adults with no recently reported acute infections or vaccinations. Only Caucasian adults living in Nashville, Tennessee, USA were represented among the donors. For unsorted samples, approximately 81 million PBMCs were counted, and genomic DNA was extracted using the QIAamp DNA Blood Mini kit. Blood was collected by leukapheresis, and PBMCs were isolated by Ficoll-Histopaque density gradient centrifugation and then cryopreserved in liquid nitrogen vapor phase. Taken from cysteine to phenylalanine, the CDR3 has 15 residues. Just CDR3 DNA is preserved here, 45 bases in frame from base 1. The junction carries 16 bases between V and J, which are trimmed by 3 bases and 7 bases respectively. Per the germline V gene, SGHRS is the CDR1 and YFSETQ is the CDR2. As regards this clone: No antigen is known for it. No quality values exist for individual bases; no much larger clone is one base distant.

Broad study findings and their caveats: Pairwise subsampling led to the expectation that sequencing depth would affect the degree of clonotype sharing among donors. Sampling was limited to blood, and TCR repertoires in tissue likely differ from TCR repertoires in blood. The small number of donors limited the genetic and exposure-history diversity represented.

The clonotype originates from a woman in her thirties or forties in good health. Some clones in this sample may be carry-over from other donors' samples. Sequences were obtained from PBMCs. Recombination connected TRBV5-1 to TRBJ1-4, and possibly TRBD1, on 6 matching bases. The CDR3 amino acid sequence is: CASSSGRGGREKLFF. The nucleotide sequence is given as TGCGCCAGCAGCTCGGGTAGGGGGGGCCGTGAAAAACTGTTTTTT.